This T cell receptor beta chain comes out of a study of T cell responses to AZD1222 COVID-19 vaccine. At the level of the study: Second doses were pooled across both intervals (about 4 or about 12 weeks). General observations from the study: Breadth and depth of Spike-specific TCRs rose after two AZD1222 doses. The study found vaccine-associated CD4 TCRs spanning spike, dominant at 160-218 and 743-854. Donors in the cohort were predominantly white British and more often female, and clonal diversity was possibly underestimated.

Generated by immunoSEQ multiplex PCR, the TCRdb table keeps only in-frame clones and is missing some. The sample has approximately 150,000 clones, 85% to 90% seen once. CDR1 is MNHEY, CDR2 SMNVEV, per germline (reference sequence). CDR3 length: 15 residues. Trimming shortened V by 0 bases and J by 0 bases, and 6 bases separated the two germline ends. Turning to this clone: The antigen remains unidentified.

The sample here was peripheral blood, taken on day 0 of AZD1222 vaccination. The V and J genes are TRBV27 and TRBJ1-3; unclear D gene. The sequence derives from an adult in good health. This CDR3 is CASSLSGHSGNTIYF. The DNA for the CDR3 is TGTGCCAGCAGTTTATCGGGCCACTCTGGAAACACCATATATTTT.